The rows below give T cell receptor beta chains drawn from one sample of a study of blood T cells in healthy people across ages. TCRdb passed the 5' RACE reads through MiXCR, listing each CDR3 protein once. The sample includes around 1,700,000 distinct CDR3 sequences, about 30% of them seen just once. The sequenced sample consisted of blood. The source of these receptors is a woman aged 25 to 39 in good health. Each CDR3 is given without its conserved first and last residue. Fields, in order: D gene, J gene, V gene, clone size, CDR3 protein. D genes are given only for firm matches. Only some rows state a clone size, as once, few, many or a class for expanded clones.

D: TRBD2; J: TRBJ2-1; V: TRBV20-1; size: few; CDR3: SASRTSATHEQF
D: TRBD1; J: TRBJ2-7; V: TRBV6-2/TRBV6-3; size: NA; CDR3: ASSYSGQGSEQY
D: TRBD2; J: TRBJ2-1; V: TRBV12-5; size: NA; CDR3: ASGWYLGLAGANEQF
D: NA; J: TRBJ2-3; V: TRBV2; size: NA; CDR3: ASSPTERPLQY
D: NA; J: TRBJ2-1; V: TRBV7-2; size: many; CDR3: ASQSKAVSNEQF
D: NA; J: TRBJ2-1; V: TRBV5-1; size: NA; CDR3: ASSLVAFNNEQF
D: TRBD2; J: TRBJ2-1; V: TRBV10-3; size: NA; CDR3: AVRAGTSGGPTEMDNEQF
D: NA; J: TRBJ2-3; V: TRBV7-6; size: NA; CDR3: ASSLEGVGSTDTQY
D: NA; J: TRBJ1-6; V: TRBV5-1; size: few; CDR3: ASSQGHGNSPLH
D: NA; J: TRBJ2-2; V: TRBV19; size: few; CDR3: ASRPNSATGELF
D: NA; J: TRBJ2-1; V: TRBV7-2; size: NA; CDR3: ASGVASTYNEQF
D: NA; J: TRBJ2-3; V: TRBV29-1; size: NA; CDR3: SVAALRTGPTDTQY
D: TRBD1; J: TRBJ2-7; V: TRBV5-1; size: many; CDR3: ASSSWTGPYEQY
D: TRBD1; J: TRBJ2-3; V: TRBV25-1; size: NA; CDR3: ATMGGDSSLSTDTQY
D: NA; J: TRBJ1-2; V: TRBV28; size: NA; CDR3: ASSLYQVHGYT
D: TRBD2; J: TRBJ2-5; V: TRBV9; size: NA; CDR3: ASSASGGPVETQY
D: NA; J: TRBJ2-5; V: TRBV7-2; size: many; CDR3: ASSARLVGGSLETQY
D: TRBD1; J: TRBJ1-2; V: TRBV12-3/TRBV12-4; size: few; CDR3: ASSLVTGVGYT
D: NA; J: TRBJ2-5; V: TRBV4-1; size: NA; CDR3: ASNSGVALLETQY
D: NA; J: TRBJ1-1; V: TRBV9; size: NA; CDR3: ASSVAPGAHAEAF
D: NA; J: TRBJ2-1; V: TRBV27; size: few; CDR3: ASSETDYNEQF
D: TRBD1; J: TRBJ2-1; V: TRBV9; size: NA; CDR3: ASSVAGQGAGNEQF
D: TRBD1; J: TRBJ1-2; V: TRBV20-1; size: NA; CDR3: SAIGGDRNIYGYT
D: TRBD2; J: TRBJ2-2; V: TRBV5-1; size: NA; CDR3: ATFSGGDTGELF
D: NA; J: TRBJ1-2; V: TRBV30; size: once; CDR3: AWSNIGGYT
D: NA; J: TRBJ1-1; V: TRBV29-1; size: NA; CDR3: SVGVREAF
D: NA; J: TRBJ2-1; V: TRBV10-2; size: many; CDR3: ASSPTSRGGNEQF
D: NA; J: TRBJ2-5; V: TRBV7-9; size: NA; CDR3: ASSTKGRAGEFETQY
D: TRBD2; J: TRBJ2-7; V: TRBV9; size: NA; CDR3: ASSERLAGVEQY
D: NA; J: TRBJ1-1; V: TRBV25-1; size: few; CDR3: ASSERRGGGTEAF
D: NA; J: TRBJ2-5; V: TRBV6-6; size: few; CDR3: ASSYIAAQETQY
D: TRBD2; J: TRBJ2-5; V: TRBV20-1; size: few; CDR3: SAWTRETQY
D: NA; J: TRBJ1-1; V: TRBV4-1; size: NA; CDR3: ASRARGNTEAF
D: TRBD2; J: TRBJ2-7; V: TRBV20-1; size: few; CDR3: SARSSGRMNEQY
D: NA; J: TRBJ1-2; V: TRBV6-5; size: few; CDR3: ASSYDPPDGYT
D: NA; J: TRBJ2-1; V: TRBV4-3; size: few; CDR3: ASSQGVFVYNEQF
D: NA; J: TRBJ2-1; V: TRBV12-3/TRBV12-4; size: NA; CDR3: ASSLGSTTDEQF
D: TRBD2; J: TRBJ2-1; V: TRBV10-3; size: many; CDR3: AISDTSGISYNEQF
D: TRBD1; J: TRBJ2-5; V: TRBV20-1; size: many; CDR3: SARDRGRGEETQY
D: TRBD1; J: TRBJ2-2; V: TRBV11-2; size: NA; CDR3: ASMKDRGVGELF
D: NA; J: TRBJ1-2; V: TRBV29-1; size: few; CDR3: SVEGRTADYGYT
D: NA; J: TRBJ2-1; V: TRBV4-2; size: NA; CDR3: ASSQDRRDQQF
D: TRBD2; J: TRBJ2-1; V: TRBV14; size: NA; CDR3: ASSKRGGIAGLDEQF
D: NA; J: TRBJ1-1; V: TRBV10-2; size: NA; CDR3: ASTRQENTEAF
D: NA; J: TRBJ2-6; V: TRBV7-2; size: NA; CDR3: ASSLETAGANVLT
D: NA; J: TRBJ2-7; V: TRBV7-9; size: NA; CDR3: ASSFRGWGYEQY
D: NA; J: NA; V: TRBV13; size: NA; CDR3: ASTRRDGVYEQY
D: NA; J: TRBJ2-5; V: TRBV28; size: NA; CDR3: ASRGPTRGETQY
D: NA; J: TRBJ2-3; V: TRBV2; size: NA; CDR3: ASSVSRWTQY
D: TRBD1; J: TRBJ2-7; V: TRBV28; size: many; CDR3: ASRRRDRATYEQY
D: TRBD1; J: TRBJ2-1; V: TRBV12-3/TRBV12-4; size: NA; CDR3: ASSLQGARRETQF
D: NA; J: TRBJ2-3; V: TRBV7-6; size: NA; CDR3: ASSPPDYTTDTQY
D: TRBD2; J: TRBJ2-5; V: TRBV12-3/TRBV12-4; size: few; CDR3: ASNRAGGLSETQY
D: NA; J: TRBJ2-1; V: TRBV7-2; size: few; CDR3: ASSERSRAGRYEQF